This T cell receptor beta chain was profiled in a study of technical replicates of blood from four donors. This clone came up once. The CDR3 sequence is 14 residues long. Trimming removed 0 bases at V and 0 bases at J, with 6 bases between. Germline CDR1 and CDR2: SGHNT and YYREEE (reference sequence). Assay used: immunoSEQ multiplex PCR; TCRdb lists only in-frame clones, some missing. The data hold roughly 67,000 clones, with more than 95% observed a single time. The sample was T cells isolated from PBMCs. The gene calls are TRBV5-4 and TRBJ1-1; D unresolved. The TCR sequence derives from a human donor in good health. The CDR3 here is CASSLADMNTEAFF. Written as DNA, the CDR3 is TGTGCCAGCAGCTTGGCAGATATGAACACTGAAGCTTTCTTT.